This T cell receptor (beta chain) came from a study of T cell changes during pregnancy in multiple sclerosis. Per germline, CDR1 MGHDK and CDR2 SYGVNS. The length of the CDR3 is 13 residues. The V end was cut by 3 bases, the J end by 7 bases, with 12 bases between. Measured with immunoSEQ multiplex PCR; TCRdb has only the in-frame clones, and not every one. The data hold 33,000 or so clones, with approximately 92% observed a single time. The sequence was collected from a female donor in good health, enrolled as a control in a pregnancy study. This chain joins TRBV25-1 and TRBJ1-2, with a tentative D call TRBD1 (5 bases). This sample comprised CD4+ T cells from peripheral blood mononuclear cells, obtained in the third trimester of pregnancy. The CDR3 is CASSDWGRGGYTF. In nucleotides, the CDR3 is TGTGCCAGCAGTGACTGGGGGAGGGGTGGCTACACCTTC.